One and the same sample provided the 7 T cell receptor beta chains below, sequenced in a study of early T cells in non-severe SARS-CoV-2 infection. MiXCR, applied by TCRdb to the 5' RACE reads, yields one record per CDR3 protein. The sample contains 90,000 to 130,000 distinct CDR3 sequences, around 13% of which appear only once. The sample consisted of whole blood, taken at baseline. Source of these receptors: an adult who was a healthcare worker with PCR-confirmed SARS-CoV-2 infection or an uninfected control (not recorded which).

This rearrangement joins TRBV6-6 to TRBJ1-4; D ambiguous. Germline V gene lookup returns CDR1 MNHNY and CDR2 SVGAGI (reference sequence). The CDR3 is made up of 15 amino acids. Trimming took off 2 bases at V and 4 bases at J, with 11 bases between the two ends. CDR3 protein: CASSYRSTDNEKLFF. The CDR3, as DNA: TGTGCCAGCAGTTACCGGAGCACGGATAATGAAAAACTGTTTTTT.

This clonotype was seen a few times. The chain has TRBV28 and TRBJ2-3, with D perhaps assigned TRBD1 or TRBD2 (5 bases each). Germline V gene lookup returns CDR1 MDHEN and CDR2 SYDVKM. The CDR3 totals 15 residues. V gave up 3 bases and J gave up 8 bases, with 18 bases separating them. For the CDR3, the DNA is TGTGCCAGCAGTTTTTCCGGGACCCAAGTTGGTACGCAGTATTTT. Its protein is CASSFSGTQVGTQYF.

CDR3 amino acids: CASSTSGRALDEQYF. CDR3 coding DNA: TGTGCCAGTTCGACTAGCGGGAGGGCCCTGGACGAGCAGTACTTC. The rearrangement joins TRBV9 to TRBJ2-7, with 14 bases lining up with TRBD2. The CDR3 has 15 residues. Germline V gene data show CDR1 as SGDLS and CDR2 as YYNGEE. J was trimmed by 5 bases and V by 8 bases; bases with no gene match: 9.

This clonotype was observed a few times. This sequence joins TRBV30 and TRBJ1-4; 8 nucleotides match TRBD1. CDR1 is GTSNPN and CDR2 is SVGIG in the germline V gene (reference sequence). J lost 7 bases, V lost 3 bases, and 1 base had no gene match. The CDR3 sequence is 12 residues long. In nucleotides, the CDR3 is TGTGCCTGGAGCACAGGGGGTGAAAAACTGTTTTTT. As protein: CAWSTGGEKLFF.

The chain couples TRBV30 to TRBJ1-1, with TRBD1 as a possible D gene (6 bases). Germline V gene lookup returns CDR1 GTSNPN and CDR2 SVGIG (reference sequence). This CDR3 comprises 13 residues. The CDR3, as DNA: TGTGCGCGTGCTGGGGGCATGAACACTGAAGCTTTCTTT. Translating it yields CARAGGMNTEAFF.

This chain uses TRBV29-1 with TRBJ1-1; 9 bases line up with TRBD1. Germline CDR1 SQVTM, CDR2 ANQGSEA. Trimming took 3 bases from V and 8 from J; bases not matched to a gene: 7. This CDR3 is built from 13 residues. CDR3 loop: CSVDSNRGQEAFF. CDR3 nucleotides: TGCAGCGTTGATTCTAACAGGGGGCAGGAAGCTTTCTTT.

V gene TRBV9 combines with J gene TRBJ2-6; unclear D gene. Looked up from germline, CDR1 is SGDLS and CDR2 is YYNGEE. The V end lost 0 bases, the J end lost 0 bases, and 19 bases lay between the germline ends. CDR3 size: 20 residues. The CDR3 bases are TGTGCCAGCAGCGTAGAGGCAGGACCACGATTGGGCTCTGGGGCCAACGTCCTGACTTTC. It specifies CASSVEAGPRLGSGANVLTF.